One and the same sample provided the 18 T cell receptor beta chains below, sequenced in a study of cytomegalovirus exposure and HLA in healthy donors. Using immunoSEQ multiplex PCR, the repertoire was profiled, and TCRdb retains in-frame clones only, with some absent. Of around 300,000 clones in the sample, 65% to 90% were seen once. What was sequenced was PBMCs. The origin of the receptors is a woman younger than 30 in good health and CMV-seronegative.

The chain has TRBV4-3 and TRBJ2-5; a weak D match, TRBD2 (8 bases). The CDR3 is made up of 19 amino acids. V was trimmed by 1 base and J by 6 bases, leaving 27 bases between them. CDR1 and CDR2 (germline): LGHNA, YSLEER. Here the CDR3 reads CASSQVGTGGGVGGKTQYF. The CDR3 DNA sequence: TGCGCCAGCAGCCAAGTAGGGACGGGAGGGGGCGTTGGAGGAAAGACCCAGTACTTC.

This chain uses TRBV4-3 with TRBJ2-3, with 8 bases matching TRBD1. V trimming: 4 bases; J trimming: 5 bases; junction bases outside the gene matches: 8. Germline V gene lookup returns CDR1 LGHNA and CDR2 YSLEER. This CDR3 comprises 15 residues. CDR3 sequence reads: CASSRGRGQGDTQYF. The CDR3 nucleotides are TGCGCCAGCAGCCGCGGCAGGGGGCAAGGAGATACGCAGTATTTT.

The chain employs TRBV5-1 and TRBJ2-1; maybe TRBD1 (5 bases). Looked up from germline, CDR1 is SGHRS and CDR2 is YFSETQ. The CDR3 extends over 16 amino acids. Trimming cost V 0 bases and J 1 base, with 11 bases left between them. The CDR3 loop is CASSLAADISYNEQFF. In nucleotides, the CDR3 is TGCGCCAGCAGCTTGGCGGCGGACATTTCCTACAATGAGCAGTTCTTC.

The chain employs TRBV30 and TRBJ2-7; TRBD1 aligns across 8 bases. Germline CDR1 and CDR2: GTSNPN and SVGIG (reference sequence). Trimming cost V 0 bases and J 8 bases; bases outside gene matches: 9. The length of the CDR3 is 14 residues. The CDR3 sequence: CAWSVDRAIMQQYF. As DNA, the CDR3 is TGTGCCTGGAGTGTGGACAGGGCTATCATGCAGCAGTACTTC.

The rearrangement uses TRBV6-1 and TRBJ2-7; 7 nucleotides agree with TRBD1. Per germline, CDR1 MNHNS and CDR2 SASEGT. The CDR3 loop spans 14 amino acids. With 5 bases clipped from V and 5 bases from J, the junction kept 9 bases outside the gene matches. The CDR3 sequence: CASSLRQGRNEQYF. CDR3 coding DNA: TGTGCCAGCAGTCTCCGACAGGGTAGGAACGAGCAGTACTTC.

The genes are TRBV11-3 and TRBJ2-7, with TRBD2 matching 9 bases. This CDR3 has 15 amino acids. V lost 3 bases and J lost 1; bases outside the gene matches: 4. CDR1 and CDR2 from the germline V gene are SGHNT and YENEEA. CDR3 in DNA: TGTGCCAGCAGCTTCGCGGGAGGGCCTTCCTACGAGCAGTACTTC. Translation gives CASSFAGGPSYEQYF.

This rearrangement joins TRBV29-1 to TRBJ2-7, with TRBD2 matching 12 bases. This CDR3 has 15 amino acids. The junction had 7 bases not matched to a gene; V was cut back by 5 bases and J by 2 bases. In germline, CDR1 is SQVTM, CDR2 ANQGSEA. The CDR3 protein is CSVITSGRLPYEQYF. The DNA for the CDR3 is TGCAGCGTTATTACTAGCGGGAGGTTACCCTACGAGCAGTACTTC.

This chain links TRBV6-4 with TRBJ2-1, with a possible D match to TRBD1 (6 bases). Germline loops: CDR1 MRHNA, CDR2 SNTAGT. V was pared by 2 bases and J by 0 bases, with 11 bases between. This CDR3 is built from 16 residues. The CDR3 protein is CASSDGGSSSYNEQFF. The CDR3 region has the DNA TGTGCCAGCAGTGACGGGGGCTCGAGCTCCTACAATGAGCAGTTCTTC.

J is TRBJ2-7 and V is TRBV29-1, with 10 bases lining up with TRBD1. With V trimmed by 7 bases and J by 2 bases, 5 bases remained unmatched. The germline V gene has CDR1 SQVTM and CDR2 ANQGSEA. The CDR3 runs 13 residues. CDR3 amino acids: CSAGGTGAYEQYF. CDR3 DNA sequence: TGCAGCGCTGGGGGGACAGGGGCCTACGAGCAGTACTTC.

CDR3 DNA: TGTGCCAGCAGCCCCGGGATTTCCCTGAACACTGAAGCTTTCTTT. This encodes CASSPGISLNTEAFF. The chain employs TRBV11-3 and TRBJ1-1; D not certain. The CDR3 consists of 15 residues. Trimming stripped 5 bases from V and 0 bases from J, with 13 bases between. Germline V lookup: CDR1 SGHNT, CDR2 YENEEA.

This chain joins TRBV6-5 and TRBJ1-2, with D unresolved. Trimming took off 0 bases at V and 0 bases at J, with 5 bases between the two ends. The length of the CDR3 is 14 residues. Germline CDR1 and CDR2: MNHEY and SVGAGI. As DNA, the CDR3 is TGTGCCAGCAGTTACTCGTCAGCTAACTATGGCTACACCTTC. It is translated as CASSYSSANYGYTF.

The chain uses TRBV2 and TRBJ2-7; TRBD2 matches 10 bases. V lost 6 bases and J lost 5; bases outside the gene matches: 16. Germline CDR1 and CDR2: SNHLY and FYNNEI. This CDR3 contains 17 residues. The CDR3 here is CASRERSGRARKNEQYF. CDR3 nucleotide sequence: TGTGCCAGCAGGGAACGGAGCGGGAGGGCCCGAAAAAACGAGCAGTACTTC. Drawing the rest from reference TRBV2 and TRBJ2-7, the complete variable domain is EPEVTQTPSHQVTQMGQEVILRCVPISNHLYFYWYRQILGQKVEFLVSFYNNEISEKSEIFDDQFSVERPDGSNFTLKIRSTKLEDSAMYFCASRERSGRARKNEQYFGPGTRLTVT.

The table lists this clone with a few counts. The chain combines TRBV30 with TRBJ1-5; 12 bases line up with TRBD1. Germline V gene data show CDR1 as GTSNPN and CDR2 as SVGIG (reference sequence). CDR3 size: 16 residues. V lost 0 bases to trimming and J lost 6 bases; unmatched junction nucleotides: 6. The CDR3 region is CAWSVFGTGGGQPQHF. In DNA form, the CDR3 reads TGTGCCTGGAGTGTATTCGGGACAGGGGGCGGTCAGCCCCAGCATTTT.

The gene calls are TRBV6-1 and TRBJ2-7; 8 bases are a match to TRBD1. The junction had 10 bases not matched to a gene; V was cut back by 8 bases and J by 4 bases. The CDR3 contains 14 residues. Per germline, CDR1 MNHNS and CDR2 SASEGT. The CDR3 DNA reads as TGTGCCAGCGTTGGGAGACAGGGGCTATACGAGCAGTACTTC. This gives the protein CASVGRQGLYEQYF.

This sequence joins TRBV5-1 and TRBJ2-2, with TRBD1 matching over 8 bases. Germline CDR1 reads SGHRS; CDR2 reads YFSETQ. The CDR3 runs 15 residues. Trimming took 2 bases from V and 1 from J; bases not matched to a gene: 1. In DNA, the CDR3 is TGCGCCAGCAGCTTACAGGGGGGGAACACCGGGGAGCTGTTTTTT. Translated: CASSLQGGNTGELFF.

This clone was seen a single time. The chain combines TRBV14 with TRBJ1-2; 7 bases are a match to TRBD1. There are 15 residues in the CDR3. The junction had 5 bases not matched to a gene; V was cut back by 3 bases and J by 1 base. Germline loops: CDR1 SGHDN, CDR2 FVKESK. The CDR3 DNA sequence: TGTGCCAGCAGCCACGGGACAGTCCGTAACTATGGCTACACCTTC. Amino acid sequence: CASSHGTVRNYGYTF.

V usage is TRBV4-1 and J usage is TRBJ1-5; a weak D match, TRBD1 (5 bases). Germline CDR1 MGHRA, CDR2 YSYEKL. The CDR3 has 15 residues. V dropped 0 bases and J dropped 7 bases, with 13 bases sitting between them. CDR3 amino acids: CASSQEVAGYQPQHF. Here the CDR3 DNA reads TGCGCCAGCAGCCAAGAGGTGGCAGGGTACCAGCCCCAGCATTTT.

The V gene is TRBV29-1, the J gene TRBJ1-5; tentatively, D is TRBD1 (5 bases). Trimming pared 4 bases from V and 0 bases from J, leaving 10 bases between. Germline V CDR1 and CDR2: SQVTM, ANQGSEA. The CDR3 runs to 14 residues. This CDR3 reads CSVAWRGSNQPQHF. The CDR3 DNA sequence: TGCAGCGTTGCTTGGAGGGGTAGCAATCAGCCCCAGCATTTT.